Listed below are T cell receptor beta chains from one sample, sequenced in a study of tumor and adjacent non-tumor tissue in lung cancer. TCRdb itself ran the multiplex PCR reads through MiXCR, one entry per CDR3 protein. The sample yields about 86,000 distinct CDR3 sequences, 76% seen once. Sequenced input: distant non-tumor lung tissue. These TCRs come from a woman between 50 and 59 years old with non-small cell lung cancer. Each CDR3 is given with its conserved first and last residue. D genes are given only for firm matches. Clone size is shown for a subset of rows, as once, few, many or a class of expanded clone.

D gene	clone size	V gene	J gene	CDR3 protein	CDR3 DNA
TRBD1	NA	TRBV29-1	TRBJ2-5	CSVIGDSSQETEYF	TGCAGCGTTATAGGGGACAGTTCCCAAGAGACCGAGTACTTC
NA	NA	TRBV20-1	TRBJ2-7	CSVRDEDLPYEQYF	TGCAGTGTTAGAGATGAGGATCTCCCCTACGAGCAGTACTTT
NA	NA	TRBV10-3	TRBJ2-7	CAANTGALESYEQHF	TGTGCCGCGAATACCGGGGCACTCGAATCCTACGAGCAGCACTTC
NA	NA	TRBV11-2	TRBJ1-3	CVSSLYSRTADYGNIIYF	TGTGTCAGCAGCTTATACTCCCGGACTGCCGACTATGGAAACATCATATATTTT
NA	NA	TRBV10-3	TRBJ1-1	CAIKGGRDGDTEALF	TGTGCCATCAAAGGGGGAAGGGATGGGGACACTGAAGCTCTCTTT
NA	NA	TRBV6-1	TRBJ2-7	CTSSRGTDSTYEQYF	TGCACCAGCAGCAGGGGTACAGACTCTACCTACGAGCAGTACTTC
NA	once	TRBV6-6	TRBJ2-1	CASSRVGTRDNEHFF	TGTGCCAGCTCGAGAGTCGGAACAAGGGACAATGAGCACTTCTTC
NA	NA	TRBV12-5	TRBJ2-2	CAIGSARNGDPTGELFF	TGTGCTATTGGTTCGGCTCGTAACGGAGACCCCACCGGGGAGCTGTTTTTT
TRBD1	NA	TRBV5-1	TRBJ2-7	CTSSSSTGPYEQYF	TGCACCAGCAGCTCTTCGACAGGGCCCTACGAGCAGTACTTC
NA	NA	TRBV5-1	TRBJ2-7	CASSSSEGPPTYEQYF	TGCGCCAGCAGCTCCTCGGAGGGGCCTCCGACCTACGAGCAGTACTTC
NA	NA	TRBV4-1	TRBJ2-1	CASSQVVRAEQFF	TGCGCCAGCAGCCAAGTGGTGCGCGCTGAGCAGTTCTTC
TRBD1	NA	TRBV11-1	TRBJ2-1	CGSSLRGGRYEQFF	TGTGGCAGTAGCTTAAGAGGGGGCCGCTATGAGCAGTTCTTC
NA	many	TRBV12-3/TRBV12-4	TRBJ1-1	CASSPQGENTEAFF	TGTGCCAGCAGCCCACAGGGAGAGAACACTGAAGCTTTCTTT
NA	once	TRBV11-2	TRBJ2-3	CVSSLGSPRDHTQYF	TGTGTCAGCAGCTTAGGATCCCCAAGGGACCATACGCAGTATTTT
NA	NA	TRBV4-1	TRBJ2-7	CASSREYQLGYEQYF	TGCGCCAGTAGCCGAGAGTACCAGTTGGGCTACGAGCAGTACTTC
TRBD1	NA	TRBV24-1	TRBJ2-1	CATCDMTGGKYEQFF	TGTGCCACCTGTGATATGACAGGGGGCAAGTATGAGCAGTTCTTC
NA	NA	TRBV6-6	TRBJ1-1	CASSYTRDTETFF	TGTGCCAGCAGTTACACAAGGGACACTGAAACTTTCTTT
NA	NA	TRBV7-9	TRBJ2-7	CASSLSRGKGGTYEHYF	TGTGCCAGCAGCCTATCCCGAGGGAAGGGGGGGACCTACGAGCACTACTTC
NA	NA	TRBV10-3	TRBJ2-7	CAISESYEQHF	TGTGCCATCAGTGAGAGCTACGAGCAGCACTTC
NA	NA	TRBV5-1	TRBJ2-7	CASSMGTPSYEQYF	TGTGCCAGCAGCATGGGGACACCCTCCTACGAGCAGTACTTC
TRBD2	NA	TRBV29-1	TRBJ2-1	CSVETPFGDYSGQFF	TGCAGCGTTGAAACCCCCTTTGGGGACTACAGTGGGCAGTTCTTC
NA	NA	TRBV11-2	TRBJ2-7	CARSLTDTACEQYF	TGTGCCAGGAGCTTGACGGACACTGCCTGCGAGCAGTACTTC
NA	NA	TRBV29-1	TRBJ2-5	CSAEGSKGGAQYF	TGCAGCGCCGAGGGGTCCAAGGGGGGGGCCCAGTACTTC
NA	once	TRBV6-1	TRBJ2-2	CASMVIPVTGELFF	TGTGCCAGCATGGTGATACCCGTAACCGGGGAGCTGTTTTTT
NA	few	TRBV12-3/TRBV12-4	TRBJ2-3	CASSSRFQPQYF	TGTGCCAGCAGCAGCAGGTTTCAGCCCCAGTATTTT
NA	many	TRBV6-1	TRBJ2-7	CASSEMGGGALYEQYF	TGTGCCAGCAGTGAAATGGGGGGGGGGGCACTCTACGAGCAGTACTTC
TRBD2	many	TRBV12-3/TRBV12-4	TRBJ2-1	CASSLLASGHNEQFF	TGTGCCAGCAGTTTGCTGGCTAGCGGGCACAATGAGCAGTTCTTC
NA	NA	TRBV5-4	TRBJ1-2	CASSNPPGRPSNYGYTF	TGTGCCAGCAGCAACCCCCCTGGCAGGCCGTCTAACTATGGCTACACCTTC
TRBD1	few	TRBV12-3/TRBV12-4	TRBJ2-4	CASREQGGKNIQYF	TGTGCCAGCAGGGAACAGGGGGGTAAAAACATTCAGTACTTC
NA	NA	TRBV10-3	TRBJ2-4	CAGATAKNIQYF	TGCGCCGGCGCTACTGCCAAAAACATTCAGTACTTC
NA	NA	TRBV11-2	TRBJ1-6	CASSLYPGPYSALQF	TGTGCCAGCAGCTTATATCCCGGACCCTATTCAGCCCTCCAGTTT
TRBD1	few	TRBV28	TRBJ2-1	CASVDRGHRNEQFF	TGTGCCAGCGTCGACAGGGGGCATCGCAATGAGCAGTTCTTC
TRBD2	NA	TRBV12-3/TRBV12-4	TRBJ2-1	CTSSLDQAGGPQEQFF	TGTACCAGCAGTTTAGATCAAGCGGGAGGGCCACAGGAGCAGTTCTTC
NA	NA	TRBV11-2	TRBJ2-2	CATSFENTRKLFF	TGTGCCACCAGCTTCGAGAACACCCGGAAGTTGTTTTTT
TRBD1	many	TRBV24-1	TRBJ2-5	CATSEGQGAETQYF	TGTGCCACCAGTGAAGGACAGGGGGCGGAGACCCAGTACTTC
TRBD1	NA	TRBV11-2	TRBJ2-7	CASGLVRDSYEQYF	TGTGCCAGCGGCTTGGTTAGGGACAGCTACGAGCAGTACTTT
NA	few	TRBV14	TRBJ1-4	CASSHSKGKTEKLFF	TGTGCCAGCAGCCACTCGAAGGGTAAAACTGAAAAACTGTTTTTT
TRBD1	NA	TRBV6-1	TRBJ1-5	CASSGTGGNRHQHF	TGTGCCAGCAGTGGGACAGGGGGCAATCGGCACCAGCATTTT
TRBD1	NA	TRBV11-2	TRBJ1-2	CASNLDRGPYYGYTF	TGTGCTAGCAACTTAGACAGGGGGCCTTACTATGGCTACACCTTC
TRBD2	few	TRBV11-3	TRBJ2-1	CASSPASGSDEQLF	TGTGCCAGCAGCCCCGCTAGCGGTAGCGATGAGCAGCTCTTC
TRBD2	NA	TRBV28	TRBJ2-1	CASRSRRENAYNEHFF	TGTGCCAGCAGATCCAGGCGGGAGAATGCCTACAATGAGCATTTCTTC
NA	NA	TRBV10-2	TRBJ2-3	CATRLVSTDTQYF	TGCGCCACTCGACTAGTTAGCACAGATACGCAGTATTTT
NA	NA	TRBV11-2	TRBJ2-3	CASSLWSLLTTDTQYF	TGTGCCAGCAGCTTGTGGAGCCTGCTAACGACAGATACGCAGTATTTT
NA	NA	TRBV29-1	TRBJ2-1	CSVELSGSSFKEQFF	TGCAGCGTTGAACTTTCCGGGAGCTCCTTCAAAGAGCAGTTCTTC
NA	NA	TRBV4-2	TRBJ1-5	CASSQDLINNQPQHF	TGTGCCAGCAGCCAAGACCTAATTAACAATCAGCCCCAGCATTTT
NA	few	TRBV10-3	TRBJ2-7	CVTGLITYEQYF	TGTGTTACCGGACTGATAACCTACGAGCAGTACTTC
NA	many	TRBV6-2/TRBV6-3	TRBJ2-2	CASTKTGELFF	TGTGCCAGCACTAAGACCGGGGAGCTGTTTTTT
NA	NA	TRBV6-5	TRBJ1-5	CTSKRTPGGNLSQHF	TGTACCAGCAAACGGACTCCGGGAGGCAATCTGTCCCAGCATTTT
NA	NA	TRBV10-3	TRBJ2-7	CTIKSEGVSYEQYF	TGTACCATCAAATCGGAGGGAGTAAGCTACGAACAGTACTTC
TRBD1	medium-sized	TRBV12-5	TRBJ2-7	CASGPRTGEPYEQYF	TGTGCTAGTGGTCCCAGGACAGGGGAACCCTACGAGCAGTACTTC
NA	NA	TRBV6-1	TRBJ2-7	CAGGSPGDGPYEQYF	TGTGCCGGCGGGTCCCCGGGCGACGGCCCTTACGAGCAGTACTTC
NA	NA	TRBV5-4	TRBJ2-7	CASSLQGGEEQYF	TGTGCCAGCAGCTTGCAGGGCGGGGAAGAGCAGTACTTC
NA	NA	TRBV6-2/TRBV6-3	TRBJ1-2	CASMDTANHGYTF	TGCGCCAGCATGGACACAGCTAACCATGGCTACACCTTC
NA	many	TRBV24-1	TRBJ2-4	CATSEGTPNIQYF	TGTGCCACCAGTGAGGGGACACCAAACATTCAGTACTTC
NA	NA	TRBV29-1	TRBJ1-2	CSVEGGSGYTF	TGCAGCGTTGAGGGGGGTAGCGGCTACACCTTC
NA	NA	TRBV7-8	TRBJ2-6	CASSPSFGANVLTF	TGTGCCAGCAGTCCGAGCTTTGGGGCCAACGTCCTGACTTTC
NA	NA	TRBV24-1	TRBJ2-6	CATSDPSLGGSGVNVLTF	TGTGCCACCAGTGACCCTTCCTTAGGAGGCTCTGGGGTCAACGTCCTGACTTTC
NA	few	TRBV29-1	TRBJ2-2	CSARGVAGTGELFF	TGTAGCGCTAGGGGGGTCGCTGGGACCGGGGAGCTGTTTTTT